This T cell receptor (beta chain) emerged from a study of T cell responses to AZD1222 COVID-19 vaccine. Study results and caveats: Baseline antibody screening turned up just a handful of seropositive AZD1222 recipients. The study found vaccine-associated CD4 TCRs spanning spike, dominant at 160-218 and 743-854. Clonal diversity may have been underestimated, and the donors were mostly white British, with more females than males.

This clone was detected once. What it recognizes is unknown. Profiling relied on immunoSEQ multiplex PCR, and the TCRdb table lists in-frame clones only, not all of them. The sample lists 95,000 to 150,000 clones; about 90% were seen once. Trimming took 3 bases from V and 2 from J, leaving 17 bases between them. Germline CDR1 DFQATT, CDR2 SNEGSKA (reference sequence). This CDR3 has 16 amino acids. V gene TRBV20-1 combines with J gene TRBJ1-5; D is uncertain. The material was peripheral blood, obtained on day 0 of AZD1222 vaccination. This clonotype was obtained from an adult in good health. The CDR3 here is CSASWDGRKGNQPQHF. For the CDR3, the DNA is TGCAGTGCTAGTTGGGATGGGAGGAAGGGCAATCAGCCCCAGCATTTT.